This TCR beta chain was recorded in a study of blood T cell repertoires in COVID-19. Overall study: Specimens from acute and convalescent COVID-19 originated in the United States, Italy and Spain. PBMCs, B-cell-depleted T cells, or T cells provided the cDNA or gDNA that made up the material.

The CDR3 runs to 13 residues. Germline V gives CDR1 LGHDT, CDR2 YNNKEL (reference sequence). The V end was cut by 3 bases, the J end by 7 bases, with 10 bases between. Original processing methods: From reference gene primer amplification, estimates of nucleated cell counts were derived. The repertoire was sequenced with immunoSEQ multiplex PCR; TCRdb's copy has only in-frame clones and lacks some. V, J and clone size derive from that table, while D and trimming were established from the DNA sequence. The sample lists tens of thousands of clones, approximately 90% occurring once. This clonotype originated in an elderly woman with acute or convalescent COVID-19. The chain recombines TRBV3-1 (or the pseudogene TRBV3-2) with TRBJ2-1, with D possibly TRBD2 on 6 matching bases. The material sequenced was peripheral blood. For the CDR3, the DNA is TGTGCCAGCAGCCAGGCCGGGGGAAATGAGCAGTTCTTC. Residues: CASSQAGGNEQFF.